This T cell receptor beta chain was documented in a study of blood T cell repertoires in COVID-19. The method was immunoSEQ multiplex PCR; TCRdb's version includes in-frame clones alone and lacks a portion of them. The table shows about 240,000 clones, with 86% occurring only once. Germline CDR1 and CDR2: SGHTA and FQGTGA. The CDR3 extends over 17 amino acids. V dropped 5 bases and J dropped 7 bases, with 24 bases sitting between them. Material: peripheral blood. The receptor was isolated from a man in his 60s with acute or convalescent COVID-19. The chain has TRBV7-3 and TRBJ2-1; maybe TRBD2 (5 bases). The CDR3 region is CASSPFIRWETGNEQFF. CDR3 DNA: TGTGCCAGCAGCCCCTTTATAAGGTGGGAGACCGGGAATGAGCAGTTCTTC.